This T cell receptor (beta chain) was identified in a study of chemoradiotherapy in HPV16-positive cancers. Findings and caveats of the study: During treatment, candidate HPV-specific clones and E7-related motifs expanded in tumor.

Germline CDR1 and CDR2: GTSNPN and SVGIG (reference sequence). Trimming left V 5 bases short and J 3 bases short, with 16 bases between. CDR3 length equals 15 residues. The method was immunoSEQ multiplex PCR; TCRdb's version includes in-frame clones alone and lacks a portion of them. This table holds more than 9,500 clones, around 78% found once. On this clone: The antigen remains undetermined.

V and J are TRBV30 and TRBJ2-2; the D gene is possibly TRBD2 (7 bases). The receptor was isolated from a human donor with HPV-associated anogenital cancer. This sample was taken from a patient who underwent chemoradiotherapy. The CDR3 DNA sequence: TGTGCCTGGCTGGGGGGGGCTTGGGACACCGGGGAGCTGTTTTTT. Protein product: CAWLGGAWDTGELFF.